The rows below give T cell receptor beta chains drawn from one sample of a study of T-cell memory formation after mild COVID-19. TCRdb recomputed calls from the 5' RACE reads with MiXCR, one row per CDR3 protein. The sample holds over 500,000 distinct CDR3 sequences, 17% seen once. The sequencing input was PBMCs or a T cell subset sorted from them (not recorded which). The receptors here all came from an adult woman who had mild COVID-19 (a few samples of this study predate the infection). Cell type and time point are not known. Each CDR3 is given with its conserved first and last residue. The D gene is left open where the match is weak. For some rows the clone size is stated as once, few or many, or as a class when expanded; others skip it.

CDR3 protein: CAVTSGGASDTQYF
CDR3 DNA: TGTGCCGTAACTAGCGGGGGGGCTTCAGATACGCAGTATTTT
clone size: -
J gene: TRBJ2-3
V gene: TRBV10-3
D gene: TRBD2
CDR3 length: 14

CDR3 protein: CASSSREGEQYF
CDR3 DNA: TGCGCCAGCAGCTCGAGGGAGGGCGAGCAGTACTTC
clone size: -
J gene: TRBJ2-7
V gene: TRBV4-1
D gene: TRBD2
CDR3 length: 12

CDR3 protein: CASSLVVQVNTEAFF
CDR3 DNA: TGTGCCAGCAGCTTAGTAGTACAGGTTAACACTGAAGCTTTCTTT
clone size: few
J gene: TRBJ1-1
V gene: TRBV7-2
D gene: -
CDR3 length: 15

CDR3 protein: CASSSQGTSNQPQHF
CDR3 DNA: TGTGCCAGCAGCTCTCAGGGGACAAGCAATCAGCCCCAGCATTTT
clone size: few
J gene: TRBJ1-5
V gene: TRBV12-3/TRBV12-4
D gene: -
CDR3 length: 15

CDR3 protein: CASTSLRQNTEAFF
CDR3 DNA: TGTGCCAGCACCTCATTAAGACAGAACACTGAAGCTTTCTTT
clone size: -
J gene: TRBJ1-1
V gene: TRBV9
D gene: -
CDR3 length: 14

CDR3 protein: CATSERDRSSGGQYF
CDR3 DNA: TGTGCCACCAGTGAGAGGGACAGGAGCTCCGGGGGGCAATACTTC
clone size: few
J gene: TRBJ2-7
V gene: TRBV24-1
D gene: -
CDR3 length: 15

CDR3 protein: CASSLGRNYEQYF
CDR3 DNA: TGTGCCAGCAGTTTGGGGAGAAACTACGAGCAGTACTTC
clone size: few
J gene: TRBJ2-7
V gene: TRBV12-3/TRBV12-4
D gene: -
CDR3 length: 13

CDR3 protein: CATRLAGYNEQFF
CDR3 DNA: TGTGCCACCCGACTAGCGGGGTACAATGAGCAGTTCTTC
clone size: few
J gene: TRBJ2-1
V gene: TRBV6-1
D gene: TRBD2
CDR3 length: 13

CDR3 protein: CASSYTGDRGSNEQFF
CDR3 DNA: TGTGCCAGCAGTTACACGGGGGACAGGGGATCCAATGAGCAGTTCTTC
clone size: many
J gene: TRBJ2-1
V gene: TRBV6-5
D gene: TRBD1
CDR3 length: 16

CDR3 protein: CASSPARAGELFF
CDR3 DNA: TGTGCCAGCAGCCCTGCGAGGGCCGGGGAGCTGTTTTTT
clone size: few
J gene: TRBJ2-2
V gene: TRBV14
D gene: -
CDR3 length: 13

CDR3 protein: CASSRPGRDQPQHF
CDR3 DNA: TGTGCCAGCAGCCGCCCCGGCCGGGATCAGCCCCAGCATTTT
clone size: few
J gene: TRBJ1-5
V gene: TRBV27
D gene: -
CDR3 length: 14

CDR3 protein: CASSPRRYEQFF
CDR3 DNA: TGTGCCAGCAGCCCTCGACGCTATGAGCAGTTCTTC
clone size: few
J gene: TRBJ2-1
V gene: TRBV3-1
D gene: -
CDR3 length: 12

CDR3 protein: CASSRPGTSYEQYF
CDR3 DNA: TGTGCCAGTAGTCGACCCGGGACTTCCTACGAGCAGTACTTC
clone size: many
J gene: TRBJ2-7
V gene: TRBV19
D gene: -
CDR3 length: 14

CDR3 protein: CASSHTITGGFYGYTF
CDR3 DNA: TGCGCCAGCAGCCATACCATTACAGGGGGCTTCTATGGCTACACCTTC
clone size: few
J gene: TRBJ1-2
V gene: TRBV4-3
D gene: TRBD1
CDR3 length: 16

CDR3 protein: CASSPTYNEQFF
CDR3 DNA: TGCGCCAGCAGCCCTACCTACAATGAGCAGTTCTTC
clone size: many
J gene: TRBJ2-1
V gene: TRBV5-1
D gene: -
CDR3 length: 12

CDR3 protein: CAQNRLAGSYNEQFF
CDR3 DNA: TGTGCCCAAAACAGACTAGCGGGCTCCTACAATGAGCAGTTCTTC
clone size: few
J gene: TRBJ2-1
V gene: TRBV30
D gene: TRBD2
CDR3 length: 15

CDR3 protein: CASSMGVVNTEAFF
CDR3 DNA: TGTGCCAGTAGTATGGGGGTCGTGAACACTGAAGCTTTCTTT
clone size: -
J gene: TRBJ1-1
V gene: TRBV19
D gene: -
CDR3 length: 14